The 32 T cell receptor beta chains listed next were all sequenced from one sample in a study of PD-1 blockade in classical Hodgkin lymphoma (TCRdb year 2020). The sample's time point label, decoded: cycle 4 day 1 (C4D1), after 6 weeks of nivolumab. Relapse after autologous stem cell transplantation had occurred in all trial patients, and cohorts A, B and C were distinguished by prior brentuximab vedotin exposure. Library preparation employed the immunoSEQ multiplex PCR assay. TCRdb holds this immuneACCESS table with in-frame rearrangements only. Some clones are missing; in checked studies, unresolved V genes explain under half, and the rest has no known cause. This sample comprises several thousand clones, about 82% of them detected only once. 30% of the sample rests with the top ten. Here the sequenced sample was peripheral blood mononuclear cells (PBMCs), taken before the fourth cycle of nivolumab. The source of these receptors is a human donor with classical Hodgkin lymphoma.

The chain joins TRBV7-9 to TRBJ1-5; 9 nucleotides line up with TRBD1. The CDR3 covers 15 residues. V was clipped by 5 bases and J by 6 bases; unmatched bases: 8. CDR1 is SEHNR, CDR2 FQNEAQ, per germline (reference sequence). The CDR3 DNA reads TGTGCCAGCAGCCCGTGGGGACAGGGCGGTCAGCCCCAGCATTTT. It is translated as CASSPWGQGGQPQHF.

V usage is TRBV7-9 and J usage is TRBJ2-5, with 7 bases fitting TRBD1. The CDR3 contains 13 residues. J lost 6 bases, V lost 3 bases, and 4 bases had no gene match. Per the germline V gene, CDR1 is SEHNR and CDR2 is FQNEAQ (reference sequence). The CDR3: CASSFGQAKTQYF. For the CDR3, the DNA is TGTGCCAGCAGCTTCGGACAGGCCAAGACCCAGTACTTC.

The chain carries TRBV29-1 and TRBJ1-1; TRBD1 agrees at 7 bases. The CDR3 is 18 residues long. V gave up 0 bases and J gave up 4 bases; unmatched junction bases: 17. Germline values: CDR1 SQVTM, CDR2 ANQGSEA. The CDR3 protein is CSVEDWTLIQGIGTEAFF. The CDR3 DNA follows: TGCAGCGTTGAAGATTGGACCCTAATACAGGGGATCGGCACTGAAGCTTTCTTT.

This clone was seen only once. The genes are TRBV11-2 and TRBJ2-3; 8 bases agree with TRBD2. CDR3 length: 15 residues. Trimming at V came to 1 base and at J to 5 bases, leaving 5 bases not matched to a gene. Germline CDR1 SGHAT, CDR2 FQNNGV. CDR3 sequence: CASSLGGGKVDTQYF. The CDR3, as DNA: TGTGCCAGCAGCTTAGGCGGGGGGAAAGTAGATACGCAGTATTTT.

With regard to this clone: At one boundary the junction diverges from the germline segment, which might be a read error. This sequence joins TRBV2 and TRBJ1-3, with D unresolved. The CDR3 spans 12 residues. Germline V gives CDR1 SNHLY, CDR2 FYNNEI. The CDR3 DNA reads TGTGCCAGCAGTGGTTACCTTTCCCGTATAAATTTT. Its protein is CASSGYLSRINF.

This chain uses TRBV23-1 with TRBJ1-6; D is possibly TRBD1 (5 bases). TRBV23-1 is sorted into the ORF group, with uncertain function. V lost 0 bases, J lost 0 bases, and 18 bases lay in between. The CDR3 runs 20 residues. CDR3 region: CASSQSGAEPTSSYNSPLHF. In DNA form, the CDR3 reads TGCGCCAGCAGTCAATCAGGGGCCGAGCCCACGAGCTCCTATAATTCACCCCTCCACTTT.

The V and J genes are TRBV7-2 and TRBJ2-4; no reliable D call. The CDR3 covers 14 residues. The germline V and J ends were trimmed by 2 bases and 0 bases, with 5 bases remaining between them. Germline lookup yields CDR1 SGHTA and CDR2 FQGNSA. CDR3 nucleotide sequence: TGTGCCAGCAGCTTAACACTAGCCAAAAACATTCAGTACTTC. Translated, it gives CASSLTLAKNIQYF.

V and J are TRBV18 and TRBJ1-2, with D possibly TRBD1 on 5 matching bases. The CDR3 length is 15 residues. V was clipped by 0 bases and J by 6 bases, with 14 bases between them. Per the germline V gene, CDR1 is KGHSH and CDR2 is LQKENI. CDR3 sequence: CASSPPIGAGDGYTF. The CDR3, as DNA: TGTGCCAGCTCACCACCAATCGGGGCGGGGGATGGCTACACCTTC.

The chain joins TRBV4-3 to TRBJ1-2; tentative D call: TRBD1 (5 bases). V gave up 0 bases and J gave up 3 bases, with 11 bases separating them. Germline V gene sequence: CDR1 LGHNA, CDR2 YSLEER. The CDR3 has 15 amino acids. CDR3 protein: CASSQDGQGYYGYTF. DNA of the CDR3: TGCGCCAGCAGCCAAGACGGGCAGGGATACTATGGCTACACCTTC.

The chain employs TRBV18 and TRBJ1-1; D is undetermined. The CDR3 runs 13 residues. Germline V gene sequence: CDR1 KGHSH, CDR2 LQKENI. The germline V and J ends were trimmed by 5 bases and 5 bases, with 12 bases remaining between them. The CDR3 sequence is CASSEFRRTEAFF. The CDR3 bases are TGTGCCAGCTCAGAGTTCCGAAGGACTGAAGCTTTCTTT.

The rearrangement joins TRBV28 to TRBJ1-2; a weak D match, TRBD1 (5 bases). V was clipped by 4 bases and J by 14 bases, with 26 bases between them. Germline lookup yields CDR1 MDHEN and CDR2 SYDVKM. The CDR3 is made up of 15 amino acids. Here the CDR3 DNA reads TGTGCCAGCAGTTCCTCCGCCCCGACTCTCGAGGGGTATACCTTC. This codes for CASSSSAPTLEGYTF.

This CDR3 is CASSGQVTYEQYF. CDR3 DNA sequence: TGTGCCAGTAGCGGACAGGTTACCTACGAGCAGTACTTC. The chain couples TRBV19 to TRBJ2-7, with 7 bases lining up with TRBD1. In germline, CDR1 is LNHDA, CDR2 SQIVND (reference sequence). This CDR3 has 13 residues. Trimming removed 6 bases from V and 2 bases from J; junction bases left unmatched: 4.

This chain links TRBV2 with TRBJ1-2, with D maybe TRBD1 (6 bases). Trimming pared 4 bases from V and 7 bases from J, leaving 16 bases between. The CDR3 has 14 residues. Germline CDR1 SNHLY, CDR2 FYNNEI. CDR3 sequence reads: CASSVGQGTGGYTF. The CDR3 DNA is TGTGCCAGCAGTGTAGGGCAGGGGACCGGTGGCTACACCTTC.

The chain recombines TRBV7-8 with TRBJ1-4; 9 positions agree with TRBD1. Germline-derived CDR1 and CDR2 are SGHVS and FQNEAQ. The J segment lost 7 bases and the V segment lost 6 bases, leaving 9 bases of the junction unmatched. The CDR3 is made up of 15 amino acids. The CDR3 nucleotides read TGTGCCAGCAGTTCTCGACGGGACAGGGTTGAAAAACTGTTTTTT. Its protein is CASSSRRDRVEKLFF.

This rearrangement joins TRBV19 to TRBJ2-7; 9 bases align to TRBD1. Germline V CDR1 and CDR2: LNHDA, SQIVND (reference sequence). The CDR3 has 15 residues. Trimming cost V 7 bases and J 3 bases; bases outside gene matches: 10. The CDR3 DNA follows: TGTGCCAGTACAAGGACCGGACAGGGGAACTACGAGCAGTACTTC. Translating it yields CASTRTGQGNYEQYF.

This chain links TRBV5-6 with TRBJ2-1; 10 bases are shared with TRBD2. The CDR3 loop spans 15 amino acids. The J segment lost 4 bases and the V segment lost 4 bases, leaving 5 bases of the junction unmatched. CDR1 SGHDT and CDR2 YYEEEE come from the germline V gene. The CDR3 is CASSAGLANYNEQFF. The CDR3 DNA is TGTGCCAGCAGCGCGGGACTAGCGAATTACAATGAGCAGTTCTTC.

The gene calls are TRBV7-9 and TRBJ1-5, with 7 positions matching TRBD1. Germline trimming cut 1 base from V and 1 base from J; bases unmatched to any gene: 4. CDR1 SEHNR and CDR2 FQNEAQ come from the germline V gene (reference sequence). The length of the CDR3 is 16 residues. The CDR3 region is CASSLVGDRSNQPQHF. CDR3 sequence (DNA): TGTGCCAGCAGCTTAGTAGGGGACAGAAGCAATCAGCCCCAGCATTTT.

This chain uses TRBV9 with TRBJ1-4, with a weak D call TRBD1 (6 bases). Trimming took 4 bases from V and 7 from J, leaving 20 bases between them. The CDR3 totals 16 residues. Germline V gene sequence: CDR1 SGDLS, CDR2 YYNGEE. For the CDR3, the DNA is TGTGCCAGCAGCAAATCTATGGGGGACATGGGTGAAAAACTGTTTTTT. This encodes CASSKSMGDMGEKLFF. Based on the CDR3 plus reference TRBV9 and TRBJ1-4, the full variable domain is DSGVTQTPKHLITATGQRVTLRCSPRSGDLSVYWYQQSLDQGLQFLIQYYNGEERAKGNILERFSAQQFPDLHSELNLSSLELGDSALYFCASSKSMGDMGEKLFFGSGTQLSVL.

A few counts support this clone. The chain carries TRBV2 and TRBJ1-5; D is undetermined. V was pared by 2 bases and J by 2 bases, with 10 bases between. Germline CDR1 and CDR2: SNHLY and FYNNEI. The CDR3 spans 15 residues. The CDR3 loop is CASSEFVAGNQPQHF. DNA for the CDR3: TGTGCCAGCAGTGAATTTGTGGCAGGCAATCAGCCCCAGCATTTT. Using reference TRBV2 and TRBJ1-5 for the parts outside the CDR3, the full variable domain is EPEVTQTPSHQVTQMGQEVILRCVPISNHLYFYWYRQILGQKVEFLVSFYNNEISEKSEIFDDQFSVERPDGSNFTLKIRSTKLEDSAMYFCASSEFVAGNQPQHFGDGTRLSIL.

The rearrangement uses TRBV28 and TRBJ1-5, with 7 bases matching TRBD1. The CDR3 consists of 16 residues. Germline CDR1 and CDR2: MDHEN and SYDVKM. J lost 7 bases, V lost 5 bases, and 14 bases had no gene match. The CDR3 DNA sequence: TGTGCCAGCAGTCTCGAATGGACAGGTTGGCGCCAGCCCCAGCATTTT. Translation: CASSLEWTGWRQPQHF.

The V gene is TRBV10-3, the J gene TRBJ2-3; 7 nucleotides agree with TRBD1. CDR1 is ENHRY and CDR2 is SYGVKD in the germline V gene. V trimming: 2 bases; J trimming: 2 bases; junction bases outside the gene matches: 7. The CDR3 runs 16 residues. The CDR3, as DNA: TGTGCCATCAGTGAGGAGAGCAGGGGGTACACAGATACGCAGTATTTT. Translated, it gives CAISEESRGYTDTQYF.

The CDR3 DNA sequence: TGTGCCAGCAGTTCTACCGGGAGGGCGGTCAGCTATGGCTACACCTTC. This codes for CASSSTGRAVSYGYTF. The V call is TRBV27, the J call TRBJ1-2; D uncertain. CDR3 length: 16 amino acids. Trimming cost V 4 bases and J 4 bases, with 19 bases left between them. From germline, CDR1 is MNHEY and CDR2 SMNVEV (reference sequence).

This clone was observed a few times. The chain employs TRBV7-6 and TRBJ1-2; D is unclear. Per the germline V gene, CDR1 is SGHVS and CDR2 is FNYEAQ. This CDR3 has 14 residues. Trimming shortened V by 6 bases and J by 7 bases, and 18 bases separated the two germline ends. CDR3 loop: CASSLDSATGGYTF. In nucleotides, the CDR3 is TGTGCCAGCAGTCTGGATTCCGCTACCGGTGGCTACACCTTC.

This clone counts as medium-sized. The CDR3 protein is CASARLGEKLFF. CDR3 bases: TGTGCCAGCGCGCGGTTGGGTGAAAAACTGTTTTTT. This chain uses TRBV27 with TRBJ1-4, with no clear D. CDR3 length equals 12 residues. V lost 8 bases to trimming and J lost 7 bases, with 11 bases between them. Per germline, CDR1 MNHEY and CDR2 SMNVEV (reference sequence).

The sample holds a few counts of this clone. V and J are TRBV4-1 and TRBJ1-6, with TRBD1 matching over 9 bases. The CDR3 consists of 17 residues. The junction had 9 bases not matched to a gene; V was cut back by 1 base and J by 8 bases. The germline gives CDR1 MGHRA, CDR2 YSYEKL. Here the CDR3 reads CASSQGGSGQGYSPLHF. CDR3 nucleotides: TGCGCCAGCAGCCAAGGAGGGTCGGGACAGGGTTATTCACCCCTCCACTTT.

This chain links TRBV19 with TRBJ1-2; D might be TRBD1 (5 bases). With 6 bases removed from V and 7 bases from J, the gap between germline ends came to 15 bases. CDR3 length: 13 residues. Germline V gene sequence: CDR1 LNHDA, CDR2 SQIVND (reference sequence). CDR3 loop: CASRVDRAGGYTF. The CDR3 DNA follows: TGTGCCAGTAGGGTTGACAGAGCGGGTGGCTACACCTTC.

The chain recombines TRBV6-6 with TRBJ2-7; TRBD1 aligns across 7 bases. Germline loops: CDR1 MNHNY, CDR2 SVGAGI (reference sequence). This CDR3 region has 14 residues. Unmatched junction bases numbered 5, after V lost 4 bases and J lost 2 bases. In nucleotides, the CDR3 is TGTGCCAGCAGTTTGACAGGGCCAACCTACGAGCAGTACTTC. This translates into CASSLTGPTYEQYF.

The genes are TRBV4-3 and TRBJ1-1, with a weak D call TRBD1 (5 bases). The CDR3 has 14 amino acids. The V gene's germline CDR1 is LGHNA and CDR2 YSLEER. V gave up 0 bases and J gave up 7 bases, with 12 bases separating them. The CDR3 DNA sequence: TGCGCCAGCAGCCAAGAGTGGGGGTCCCTTGAAGCTTTCTTT. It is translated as CASSQEWGSLEAFF.

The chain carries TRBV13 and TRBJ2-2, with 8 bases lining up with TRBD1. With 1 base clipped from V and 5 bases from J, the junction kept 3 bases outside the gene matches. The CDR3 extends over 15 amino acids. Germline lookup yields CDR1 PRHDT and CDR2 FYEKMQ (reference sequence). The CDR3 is CASSLAGGRTGELFF. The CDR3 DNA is TGTGCCAGCAGCTTAGCAGGGGGCAGGACCGGGGAGCTGTTTTTT.

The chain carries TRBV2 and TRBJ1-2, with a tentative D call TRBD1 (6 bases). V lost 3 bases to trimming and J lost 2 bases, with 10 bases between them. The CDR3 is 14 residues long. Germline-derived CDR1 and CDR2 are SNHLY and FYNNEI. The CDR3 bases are TGTGCCAGCAGTGAGGCAGGGGCGAACTATGGCTACACCTTC. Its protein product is CASSEAGANYGYTF.

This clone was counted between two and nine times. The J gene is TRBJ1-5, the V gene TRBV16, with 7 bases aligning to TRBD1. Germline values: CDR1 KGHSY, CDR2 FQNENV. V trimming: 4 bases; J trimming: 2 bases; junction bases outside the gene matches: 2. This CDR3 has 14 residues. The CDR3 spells CASSPGTGNQPQHF. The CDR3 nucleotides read TGTGCCAGCAGCCCAGGGACAGGCAATCAGCCCCAGCATTTT.

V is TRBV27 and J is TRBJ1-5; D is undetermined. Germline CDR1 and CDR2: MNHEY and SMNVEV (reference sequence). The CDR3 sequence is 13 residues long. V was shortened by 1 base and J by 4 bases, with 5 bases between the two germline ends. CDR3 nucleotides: TGTGCCAGCAGTTTATTTCTTAATCAGCCCCAGCATTTT. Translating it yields CASSLFLNQPQHF.